This T cell receptor (beta chain) was sequenced during a study of T-cell reconstitution after alpha-beta-depleted transplantation in children. The CDR3 length is 16 residues. Germline CDR1 reads DFQATT; CDR2 reads SNEGSKA (reference sequence). V was clipped by 3 bases and J by 5 bases, with 21 bases between them. Preparing the TCRbeta library involved the use of unique molecular identifiers. TCRdb re-called the PCR reads through MiXCR, storing one row per CDR3 protein. The sample carries 420,000 or so distinct CDR3 sequences, approximately 10% recorded once. This clonotype was detected only a few times.

V usage is TRBV20-1 and J usage is TRBJ2-3; possible D gene TRBD2, 6 bases. The sequencing here drew on PBMCs from the stem cell graft donor, taken from the stem cell graft. The sequence derives from a human donor who donated a stem cell graft to a child with acute myeloid leukemia. The CDR3 protein is CSARIPERGSRDTQYF. DNA of the CDR3: TGCAGTGCTAGGATCCCCGAACGGGGGAGTAGAGATACGCAGTATTTT.